This T cell receptor (beta chain) was identified in a study of T cells after posttransplantation cyclophosphamide. Cyclophosphamide on days +3 and +4 followed busulfan-fludarabine conditioning and a marrow graft. CDR1 is SGHRS, CDR2 YFSETQ, per germline. The CDR3 sequence is 16 residues long. The V and J ends lost 5 bases and 6 bases, in that order; junction bases with no gene match: 12. Using immunoSEQ multiplex PCR, the repertoire was profiled, and TCRdb retains in-frame clones only, with some absent. This repertoire shows some 10,000 clones, 80% to 90% found once; its top ten account for 5% to 6.5%. A note on this clone: Its target is unknown.

Findings and limits, study-wide: Recipient CMV seropositivity and CMV reactivation strongly tracked TRB clonality. Later blood repertoires were often dominated by clones from the donor CD8+ memory compartment.

The receptor was derived from a female patient aged 50-60 years who received an allogeneic stem cell transplant from a related donor, was CMV-positive, and had no GVHD. A subset of T cells may come from the graft donor. The gene calls are TRBV5-1 and TRBJ2-4; the match to TRBD1 covers 9 bases. The sample was PBMCs, taken after allogeneic stem cell transplant with posttransplant cyclophosphamide. CDR3 bases: TGCGCCAGCAGTTTTGGTTGGGACAGGGAGGGAAACATTCAGTACTTC. Amino acid sequence: CASSFGWDREGNIQYF.